Below are 27 T cell receptor beta chains sequenced from a single sample in a study of breast tumors, draining lymph nodes, adjacent tissues. TCRdb reanalysed the multiplex PCR reads using MiXCR and keeps one entry per CDR3 protein. The sample records 150,000 to 200,000 distinct CDR3 sequences, about 30% being singletons. Samples came from axillary lymph nodes draining the breast cancer. Source material: axillary lymph node tissue. These receptors were collected from a female donor with breast cancer. Some clones in this sample may be carry-over from other donors' samples.

A single count supports this clonotype. CDR3 sequence (DNA): TGTGCCAGCAGTCACCCGGCGGGAGTTTTTAACAATGAGCAGTTCTTC. Translating it yields CASSHPAGVFNNEQFF. The genes are TRBV6-2 or TRBV6-3 and TRBJ2-1; 7 bases map to TRBD2. The junction had 12 bases not matched to a gene; V was cut back by 5 bases and J by 5 bases. This CDR3 is built from 16 residues. Germline CDR1 and CDR2: MNHEY and SVGEGT.

This clonotype was detected a few times. One end of the junction varies from germline; a read error may be responsible. The gene calls are TRBV7-9 and TRBJ2-3; possibly TRBD2 for D (6 bases). CDR3 length: 15 residues. The germline V gene has CDR1 SEHNR and CDR2 FQNEAQ (reference sequence). CDR3 in DNA: TGTGCCAGCGATTTTCGGGAGACACTCACAGATACGCGGTATTTT. Translating gives CASDFRETLTDTRYF.

This clonotype was counted many times. The chain links TRBV5-6 to TRBJ2-1; maybe TRBD2 (7 bases). The length of the CDR3 is 20 residues. V was clipped by 5 bases and J by 0 bases, with 27 bases between them. Germline V gene sequence: CDR1 SGHDT, CDR2 YYEEEE. CDR3 amino acids: CASRERVRSRGASSYNEQFF. The CDR3 DNA sequence: TGTGCCAGCAGAGAACGGGTGCGCAGCCGGGGGGCGAGCTCCTACAATGAGCAGTTCTTC.

Points on this clonotype: A single base separates this from a much larger clone, so it may be a read error. The chain employs TRBV6-5 and TRBJ1-5; D may be TRBD1 (6 bases). Trimming pared 6 bases from V and 7 bases from J, leaving 19 bases between. Germline CDR1 MNHEY, CDR2 SVGAGI. The CDR3 sequence is 15 residues long. The CDR3 sequence is CASSPEGVFGQPQHF. As DNA, the CDR3 is TGTGCCAGCAGCCCGGAGGGGGTGTTCGGGCAGCCCCAGCATTTT.

The chain joins TRBV24-1 to TRBJ2-5; D is perhaps TRBD2 (5 bases). Germline V gene sequence: CDR1 KGHDR, CDR2 SFDVKD. CDR3 length equals 14 residues. The V gene lost 4 bases and the J gene lost 5 bases, with 13 bases spanning the gap. CDR3 sequence (DNA): TGTGCCACCAGTGACGATGAGAGGAGGGAGACCCAGTACTTC. This translates into CATSDDERRETQYF.

This clonotype was counted many times. This chain connects TRBV5-1 to TRBJ2-5, with 9 bases identical to TRBD1. CDR3 length: 15 residues. CDR1 is SGHRS, CDR2 YFSETQ, per germline. V lost 4 bases to trimming and J lost 4 bases; unmatched junction nucleotides: 8. In nucleotides, the CDR3 is TGCGCCAGCAGCACTACGGGGGACAGGGTAGAGACCCAGTACTTC. This sequence encodes CASSTTGDRVETQYF. Full variable domain (missing parts from reference TRBV5-1 and TRBJ2-5): KAGVTQTPRYLIKTRGQQVTLSCSPISGHRSVSWYQQTPGQGLQFLFEYFSETQRNKGNFPGRFSGRQFSNSRSEMNVSTLELGDSALYLCASSTTGDRVETQYFGPGTRLLVL.

This clonotype was counted at least ten times. The chain combines TRBV7-3 with TRBJ2-1; 7 nucleotides line up with TRBD2. Germline CDR1 SGHTA, CDR2 FQGTGA. The trim removed 6 bases at V and 6 bases at J, leaving 11 bases unmatched. The CDR3 has 15 residues. Here the CDR3 reads CASRTGGDRSNEQFF. The CDR3, as DNA: TGTGCCAGCAGAACGGGAGGTGACCGAAGCAATGAGCAGTTCTTC.

This chain uses TRBV24-1 with TRBJ1-6, with a possible D match to TRBD1 (5 bases). From germline, CDR1 is KGHDR and CDR2 SFDVKD. This CDR3 has 13 residues. Trimming took 3 bases from V and 7 from J, leaving 6 bases between them. CDR3 nucleotide sequence: TGTGCCACCAGTGATAGGGGAAATTCACCCCTCCACTTT. This encodes CATSDRGNSPLHF.

This clonotype was recorded at least ten times. The gene calls are TRBV12-3 or TRBV12-4 and TRBJ2-5; 13 bases fit TRBD2. This CDR3 comprises 15 residues. Unmatched junction bases numbered 6, after V lost 6 bases and J lost 5 bases. CDR3 nucleotides: TGTGCCAGCAGCCTTAGGACTAGCGGGAGTGAGACCCAGTACTTC. Its protein product is CASSLRTSGSETQYF.

In its sample, this clonotype was seen many times. J is TRBJ2-1 and V is TRBV20-1; 7 bases fit TRBD1. From germline, CDR1 is DFQATT and CDR2 SNEGSKA (reference sequence). The V and J ends lost 6 bases and 2 bases, in that order; junction bases with no gene match: 7. CDR3 length: 14 residues. CDR3 DNA sequence: TGCAGTGCGGAAAGACAGGGCCCCTACAATGAGCAGTTCTTC. This sequence encodes CSAERQGPYNEQFF.

For this clonotype: Compared with germline, one end of the junction differs, possibly owing to a read error. J is TRBJ1-6 and V is TRBV11-1, with a weak D call TRBD1 (5 bases). The germline CDR1 and CDR2 sequences are SGHAT and FQDESV (reference sequence). The length of the CDR3 is 16 residues. CDR3 DNA sequence: TGTGCCGGCAGCTTATCACAGGCGGTCGGGGATACACCCCTCCACTTT. This sequence encodes CAGSLSQAVGDTPLHF.

With regard to this clonotype: A read error may explain this, as a much larger clone is one base away. V is TRBV9 and J is TRBJ2-3; maybe TRBD2 (5 bases). Germline CDR1 and CDR2: SGDLS and YYNGEE. This CDR3 has 19 amino acids. The CDR3, as DNA: TGTGCCAGCAGCCAAGATCAAAGGCCTAGCCTTGATTTAACAGATACGCCGTATTTT. Its protein product is CASSQDQRPSLDLTDTPYF.

Worth noting for this clonotype: A much larger clone differs from this one at a single base, so this may be a read error. This rearrangement joins TRBV4-1 to TRBJ2-7; TRBD2 aligns across 8 bases. Germline CDR1 reads MGHRA; CDR2 reads YSYEKL. The CDR3 length is 18 residues. The CDR3 reads CTSSQDPPEVAGIYEQYF. The CDR3 nucleotides read TGCACCAGCAGCCAAGATCCGCCTGAGGTAGCGGGAATTTACGAGCAGTACTTC.

In this sample, this clonotype turned up a few times. This may arise from a read error, as a much more abundant clone is one base away. Since the CDR3 does not end with the conserved phenylalanine or tryptophan, this likely comes from a read error. The chain recombines TRBV7-2 with TRBJ2-5; D remains unclear. CDR1 SGHTA and CDR2 FQGNSA come from the germline V gene. V lost 0 bases and J 2 bases, leaving 7 bases between the germline ends. The CDR3 is 14 residues long. CDR3 amino acids: CASSLAGPQETQYL. The DNA of the CDR3 is TGTGCCAGCAGCTTAGCGGGCCCACAAGAGACCCAGTACCTC.

In this sample, this clonotype turned up many times. V and J are TRBV2 and TRBJ1-6; a possible D gene is TRBD1 (6 bases). CDR1 SNHLY and CDR2 FYNNEI come from the germline V gene. The V end lost 6 bases, the J end lost 0 bases, and 12 bases lay between the germline ends. The CDR3 contains 16 residues. CDR3 region: CASSATGSSYNSPLHF. The CDR3 nucleotides are TGTGCCAGCAGCGCTACAGGGAGCTCCTATAATTCACCCCTCCACTTT.

This clonotype was picked up many times. This sequence joins TRBV7-2 and TRBJ1-2, with 11 bases lining up with TRBD1. The CDR3 is 14 residues long. The ends lost 4 bases at V and 6 bases at J; junction bases unmatched: 4. Germline CDR1 SGHTA, CDR2 FQGNSA. CDR3 in amino acids: CASSSGQGADGYTF. In DNA, the CDR3 is TGTGCCAGCAGCTCTGGACAGGGGGCTGATGGCTACACCTTC.

V and J are TRBV24-1 and TRBJ1-1; maybe TRBD1 (5 bases). The CDR3 totals 14 residues. The V gene's germline CDR1 is KGHDR and CDR2 SFDVKD. Trimming stripped 5 bases from V and 4 bases from J, with 13 bases between. CDR3 sequence: CATSVTGDPTEAFF. In DNA, the CDR3 is TGTGCCACCAGTGTCACAGGTGATCCCACTGAAGCTTTCTTT.

Ten or more counts support this clonotype. Because the CDR3's place on the DNA is in doubt, the DNA is left out and the CDR3 is given as listed by TCRdb. The chain links TRBV10-3 to TRBJ1-6. Germline CDR1 ENHRY, CDR2 SYGVKD. Including both end residues, the CDR3 is 15 amino acids long. This CDR3 reads CAISTSVGARSPLHF.

This clonotype was detected only a few times. A read error may be the cause here, since a much bigger clone is one base away. V is TRBV20-1 and J is TRBJ2-5, with D possibly TRBD1 on 6 matching bases. Germline values: CDR1 DFQATT, CDR2 SNEGSKA (reference sequence). This CDR3 is built from 12 residues. The CDR3 DNA reads as TGCAGTGCACGGGACACTTGGGAGACCCCGTACTTC. Translation gives CSARDTWETPYF.

This chain joins TRBV29-1 and TRBJ2-3; D possibly uses TRBD1 or TRBD2 (5 bases each). Germline V lookup: CDR1 SQVTM, CDR2 ANQGSEA. V was clipped by 0 bases and J by 5 bases, with 15 bases between them. The CDR3 runs 15 residues. CDR3 bases: TGCAGCGTTGAAGAATACGGGACCCTGGAAGATACGCAGTATTTT. This encodes CSVEEYGTLEDTQYF.

This clonotype was recorded many times. The V and J genes are TRBV20-1 and TRBJ2-5; 12 bases align to TRBD2. The CDR3 is made up of 14 amino acids. With 5 bases clipped from V and 5 bases from J, the junction kept 6 bases outside the gene matches. The germline V gene encodes CDR1 DFQATT and CDR2 SNEGSKA (reference sequence). The CDR3 DNA reads as TGCAGTGCTCGACTAGCGGGGGTATTCGAGACCCAGTACTTC. Translation gives CSARLAGVFETQYF.

Written as DNA, the CDR3 is TGTGCCATCAGCGAGGGACTAGCGGGAGGGCCCGGCACCGGGGAGCTGTTTTTT. Translating it yields CAISEGLAGGPGTGELFF. The chain links TRBV10-3 to TRBJ2-2, with 16 nucleotides matching TRBD2. The germline V gene has CDR1 ENHRY and CDR2 SYGVKD. V shed 6 bases and J 4 bases; nucleotides not matched to a gene: 8. The CDR3 covers 18 residues.

The sample holds many counts of this clonotype. J is TRBJ2-1 and V is TRBV4-1; tentative D call: TRBD2 (6 bases). With 0 bases removed from V and 3 bases from J, the gap between germline ends came to 9 bases. The CDR3 has 15 amino acids. The germline CDR1 and CDR2 sequences are MGHRA and YSYEKL. CDR3 residues: CASSQEASVYNEQFF. The DNA of the CDR3 is TGCGCCAGCAGCCAAGAGGCTAGCGTCTACAATGAGCAGTTCTTC.

This chain connects TRBV19 to TRBJ2-5; D might be TRBD1 (6 bases). Germline CDR1 reads LNHDA; CDR2 reads SQIVND (reference sequence). Between the trimmed V and J ends, which lost 3 bases and 2 bases, there was a span of 10 bases. This CDR3 has 14 residues. The CDR3 is CASSILGAQETQYF. The CDR3 DNA sequence: TGTGCCAGTAGTATTCTGGGGGCGCAAGAGACCCAGTACTTC.

Here the CDR3 reads CASSSKGLGGGELFF. The CDR3 DNA reads as TGTGCCAGCAGTTCTAAGGGGTTAGGGGGCGGGGAGCTGTTTTTT. The V and J genes are TRBV7-3 and TRBJ2-2; TRBD1 might be the D (6 bases). The CDR3 covers 15 residues. Germline V gives CDR1 SGHTA, CDR2 FQGTGA. With 6 bases removed from V and 7 bases from J, the gap between germline ends came to 18 bases. Complete variable domain (other parts from reference TRBV7-3 and TRBJ2-2): GAGVSQTPSNKVTEKGKYVELRCDPISGHTALYWYRQSLGQGPEFLIYFQGTGAADDSGLPNDRFFAVRPEGSVSTLKIQRTERGDSAVYLCASSSKGLGGGELFFGEGSRLTVL.

This clonotype is categorized as medium-sized. CDR3 protein: CASSLAPNQPQHF. CDR3 DNA sequence: TGTGCCAGCAGCTTAGCTCCCAATCAGCCCCAGCATTTT. The chain has TRBV11-2 and TRBJ1-5, with no clear D. V was pared by 1 base and J by 3 bases, with 4 bases between. The CDR3 sequence is 13 residues long. Germline V gives CDR1 SGHAT, CDR2 FQNNGV.

A word on this clonotype: An end of the junction does not agree with germline; a read error may underlie this. J is TRBJ2-6 and V is TRBV20-1; 8 bases agree with TRBD2. CDR3 size: 12 residues. The germline V gene has CDR1 DFQATT and CDR2 SNEGSKA (reference sequence). In nucleotides, the CDR3 is TGCAGCGCTAGCGGGGGGGCCAACGTCCTGACTTTC. Protein sequence: CSASGGANVLTF.